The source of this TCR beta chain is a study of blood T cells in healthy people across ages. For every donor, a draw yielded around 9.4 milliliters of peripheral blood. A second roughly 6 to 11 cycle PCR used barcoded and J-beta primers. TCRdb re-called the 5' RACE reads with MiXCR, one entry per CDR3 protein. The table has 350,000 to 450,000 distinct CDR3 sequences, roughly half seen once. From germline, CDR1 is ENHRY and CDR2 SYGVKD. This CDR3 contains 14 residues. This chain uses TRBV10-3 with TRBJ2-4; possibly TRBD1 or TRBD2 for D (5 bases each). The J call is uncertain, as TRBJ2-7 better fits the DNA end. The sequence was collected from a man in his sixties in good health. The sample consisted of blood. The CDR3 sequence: CAISESGRPYEQYF. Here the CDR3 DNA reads TGTGCCATCAGTGAGTCGGGACGGCCCTACGAGCAGTACTTC.